Shown below are 21 T cell receptor beta chains from a single sample sequenced in a study of shared clonotypes between healthy human individuals (dated by TCRdb to the early 2020s). Library preparation employed the immunoSEQ multiplex PCR assay. The immuneACCESS repertoire file appears here via TCRdb, limited to in-frame rearrangements. These files lack a portion of the clones; in checked studies, under half of the deficit traces to unresolved V genes, and the cause of the others is not known. This sample lists over 400,000 clones; approximately 78% were detected once. Approximately 12% of the sample is taken by the ten largest. The sample taken for sequencing was PBMCs. The receptors were sampled from a woman aged 40 to 50 in good health. Some clones in this sample may be carry-over from other donors' samples.

This clone was seen more than once but under ten times. V usage is TRBV7-3 and J usage is TRBJ2-1, with TRBD2 identical over 8 bases. Per the germline V gene, CDR1 is SGHTA and CDR2 is FQGTGA. This CDR3 is 19 amino acids long. The trim removed 1 base at V and 4 bases at J, leaving 15 bases unmatched. The CDR3 region has the DNA TGTGCCAGCAGCTTAAATGCGGCGAGCGGGAGTGCCTTTTACAATGAGCAGTTCTTC. Translation: CASSLNAASGSAFYNEQFF.

The chain uses TRBV4-3 and TRBJ2-7; D possibly corresponds to TRBD1 (6 bases). This CDR3 spans 14 amino acids. The V gene lost 4 bases and the J gene lost 1 base, with 11 bases spanning the gap. Germline V gives CDR1 LGHNA, CDR2 YSLEER. CDR3 nucleotide sequence: TGCGCCAGCAGCCCCGGGACAAGTTCCTACGAGCAGTACTTC. The encoded protein is CASSPGTSSYEQYF.

This chain uses TRBV7-9 with TRBJ2-7; 7 bases line up with TRBD2. The V gene's germline CDR1 is SEHNR and CDR2 FQNEAQ (reference sequence). V lost 10 bases and J lost 3; bases outside the gene matches: 6. This CDR3 has 12 residues. This CDR3 is CATSSGDYEQYF. CDR3 nucleotides: TGTGCCACCTCGAGCGGGGACTACGAGCAGTACTTC.

CDR3 in DNA: TGTGCCAGCAGCTTAGCGCGCGCTTCCTACAATGAGCAGTTCTTC. This sequence encodes CASSLARASYNEQFF. This rearrangement joins TRBV7-8 to TRBJ2-1; unclear D gene. Germline V CDR1 and CDR2: SGHVS, FQNEAQ. The CDR3 extends over 15 amino acids. V lost 0 bases and J 1 base, leaving 7 bases between the germline ends.

The rearrangement uses TRBV7-2 and TRBJ2-5; 11 nucleotides match TRBD2. In germline, CDR1 is SGHTA, CDR2 FQGNSA. This CDR3 has 15 residues. V shed 5 bases, J shed 5 bases, and the junction held 7 bases outside the gene matches. Here the CDR3 reads CASSISGRAWETQYF. The CDR3 nucleotides read TGTGCCAGCAGCATTAGCGGGAGGGCCTGGGAGACCCAGTACTTC.

This clone has a handful of counts. The rearrangement joins TRBV7-9 to TRBJ1-5, with D unclear. CDR1 and CDR2 from the germline V gene are SEHNR and FQNEAQ (reference sequence). Trimming removed 5 bases from V and 3 bases from J, with 11 bases in between. The CDR3 length is 14 residues. The CDR3: CASSRAESNQPQHF. The CDR3 DNA reads TGTGCCAGCAGCCGGGCGGAATCCAATCAGCCCCAGCATTTT.

V gene TRBV28 combines with J gene TRBJ2-2; 11 bases are a match to TRBD2. The J segment lost 7 bases and the V segment lost 5 bases, leaving 9 bases of the junction unmatched. This CDR3 is 16 amino acids long. CDR1 is MDHEN and CDR2 is SYDVKM in the germline V gene. The CDR3 sequence: CASSPIAGGPGGELFF. In nucleotides, the CDR3 is TGTGCCAGCAGTCCCATAGCGGGAGGGCCTGGCGGGGAGCTGTTTTTT.

V usage is TRBV7-3 and J usage is TRBJ2-1; 10 nucleotides line up with TRBD2. Germline CDR1 and CDR2: SGHTA and FQGTGA. V shed 5 bases, J shed 8 bases, and the junction held 12 bases outside the gene matches. The CDR3 has 16 amino acids. CDR3 sequence (DNA): TGTGCCAGCAGCCGAGCGGGAGGGCCCCCGGGGGATGAGCAGTTCTTC. Protein sequence: CASSRAGGPPGDEQFF.

V is TRBV29-1 and J is TRBJ2-5; D may be TRBD1 or TRBD2 (5 bases each). In germline, CDR1 is SQVTM, CDR2 ANQGSEA. CDR3 length: 12 amino acids. Trimming took off 3 bases at V and 5 bases at J, with 10 bases between the two ends. CDR3 residues: CSVDEGRETQYF. The DNA of the CDR3 is TGCAGCGTTGATGAGGGGCGGGAGACCCAGTACTTC.

DNA for the CDR3: TGTGCCAGCAGTGATAACCAAGGTCTCCCAGTCGACAATGAAAAACTGTTTTTT. Amino acids: CASSDNQGLPVDNEKLFF. The chain links TRBV7-7 to TRBJ1-4; D ambiguous. CDR1 and CDR2 from the germline V gene are SSHAT and FNYEAQ (reference sequence). This CDR3 comprises 18 residues. V lost 6 bases and J 5 bases, leaving 25 bases between the germline ends.

This clone was picked up one time. The chain recombines TRBV7-9 with TRBJ2-3, with TRBD2 identical over 8 bases. In germline, CDR1 is SEHNR, CDR2 FQNEAQ (reference sequence). V gave up 7 bases and J gave up 2 bases; unmatched junction bases: 8. The length of the CDR3 is 15 residues. CDR3 amino acids: CASTGGGKVTDTQYF. In nucleotides, the CDR3 is TGTGCCAGCACGGGAGGGGGGAAGGTCACAGATACGCAGTATTTT.

Turning to this clone: Other DNA sequences of this sample code for an identical CDR3. The V gene is TRBV5-4, the J gene TRBJ2-1, with 10 bases aligning to TRBD1. The CDR3 length is 15 residues. Trimming took 2 bases from V and 2 from J; bases not matched to a gene: 1. Germline V gene sequence: CDR1 SGHNT, CDR2 YYREEE (reference sequence). DNA for the CDR3: TGTGCCAGCAGCTTAGGACAGGGGGCCTACAATGAGCAGTTCTTC. This encodes CASSLGQGAYNEQFF.

Here the CDR3 reads CASSYLISDTQYF. DNA for the CDR3: TGTGCCAGCAGTTACCTTATCTCAGATACGCAGTATTTT. The J gene is TRBJ2-3, the V gene TRBV6-6; D uncertain. The V end was cut by 2 bases, the J end by 4 bases, with 7 bases between. The germline V gene encodes CDR1 MNHNY and CDR2 SVGAGI (reference sequence). The CDR3 loop spans 13 amino acids.

The chain is built from TRBV6-4 and TRBJ2-1; perhaps TRBD2 as D (5 bases). Deletions cut 3 bases from V and 3 bases from J, with 15 bases between. Germline lookup yields CDR1 MRHNA and CDR2 SNTAGT. There are 16 residues in the CDR3. The CDR3 spells CASSDSVSGSYNEQFF. In DNA, the CDR3 is TGTGCCAGCAGTGATTCGGTGAGCGGAAGCTACAATGAGCAGTTCTTC.

The genes are TRBV7-8 and TRBJ1-4, with TRBD1 matching 7 bases. V was clipped by 5 bases and J by 7 bases; unmatched bases: 7. The CDR3 consists of 14 residues. From germline, CDR1 is SGHVS and CDR2 FQNEAQ. CDR3 in DNA: TGTGCCAGCAGCGAAAGGGACAGACCTGAAAAACTGTTTTTT. The encoded protein is CASSERDRPEKLFF.

This CDR3 reads CASSMIGGSRLEQYF. In DNA form, the CDR3 reads TGTGCCAGTAGTATGATAGGCGGGAGCCGACTGGAGCAGTACTTC. This rearrangement joins TRBV19 to TRBJ2-7; 7 positions match TRBD2. CDR1 and CDR2 (germline): LNHDA, SQIVND (reference sequence). V shed 3 bases and J 7 bases; nucleotides not matched to a gene: 12. This CDR3 spans 15 amino acids.

On this clone itself: One base separates it from a far larger clone, so it is likely a read error. The genes are TRBV7-3 and TRBJ2-2, with 13 bases lining up with TRBD2. V gave up 2 bases and J gave up 2 bases; unmatched junction bases: 2. Per germline, CDR1 SGHTA and CDR2 FQGTGA. The CDR3 length is 17 residues. CDR3 region: CASSLSGLAGNTGELFF. In DNA form, the CDR3 reads TGTGCCAGCAGCTTATCGGGACTAGCGGGAAACACCGGGGAGCTGTTTTTT.

The V gene is TRBV6-6, the J gene TRBJ1-3; possibly TRBD1 for D (6 bases). V shed 6 bases and J shed 0 bases, with 12 bases lying between them. CDR1 is MNHNY and CDR2 is SVGAGI in the germline V gene (reference sequence). This CDR3 is 15 amino acids long. The CDR3 DNA reads as TGTGCCAGCAGCTCGGACAGCTACTCTGGAAACACCATATATTTT. Encoded protein: CASSSDSYSGNTIYF.

This chain connects TRBV19 to TRBJ2-2; the match to TRBD1 covers 8 bases. The CDR3 consists of 14 residues. From germline, CDR1 is LNHDA and CDR2 SQIVND (reference sequence). After removal of 7 bases from V and 4 bases from J, the junction contained 5 bases not matched to a gene. The CDR3 is CASIQGAGTGELFF. CDR3 DNA sequence: TGTGCCAGTATCCAGGGGGCGGGCACCGGGGAGCTGTTTTTT.

The count of this clone is one. This rearrangement joins TRBV5-1 to TRBJ2-2, with D possibly being TRBD1 (6 bases). CDR3 size: 16 residues. In germline, CDR1 is SGHRS, CDR2 YFSETQ. V was trimmed by 3 bases and J by 3 bases, leaving 15 bases between them. The CDR3, as DNA: TGCGCCAGCAGCTACGAGGGAACAGGGTACACCGGGGAGCTGTTTTTT. Translating it yields CASSYEGTGYTGELFF.

On this clone itself: One junction end does not reproduce the germline sequence, and a read error may be involved. The chain recombines TRBV7-7 with TRBJ2-7; TRBD1 matches 7 bases. This CDR3 has 13 amino acids. CDR1 is SSHAT, CDR2 FNYEAQ, per germline (reference sequence). The CDR3 loop reads CASSLARQGEQYF. The CDR3 DNA reads as TGTGCTAGCAGCTTAGCGAGACAGGGTGAGCAGTACTTC.